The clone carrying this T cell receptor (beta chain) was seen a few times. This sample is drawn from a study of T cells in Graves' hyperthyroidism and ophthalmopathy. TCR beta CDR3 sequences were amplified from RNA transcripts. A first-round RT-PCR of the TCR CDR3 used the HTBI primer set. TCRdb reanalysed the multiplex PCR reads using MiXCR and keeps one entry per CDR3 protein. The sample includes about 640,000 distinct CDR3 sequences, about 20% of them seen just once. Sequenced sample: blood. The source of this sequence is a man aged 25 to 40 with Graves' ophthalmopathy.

The DNA for the CDR3 is TGTGCCAGCAGCGGACCCCTAGCGGGAGCAGATGAGCAGTTCTTC. Translating it yields CASSGPLAGADEQFF. The chain carries TRBV9 and TRBJ2-1; 10 nucleotides agree with TRBD2. The V and J ends lost 3 bases and 8 bases, in that order; junction bases with no gene match: 8. Germline V gives CDR1 SGDLS, CDR2 YYNGEE. The CDR3 is made up of 15 amino acids.